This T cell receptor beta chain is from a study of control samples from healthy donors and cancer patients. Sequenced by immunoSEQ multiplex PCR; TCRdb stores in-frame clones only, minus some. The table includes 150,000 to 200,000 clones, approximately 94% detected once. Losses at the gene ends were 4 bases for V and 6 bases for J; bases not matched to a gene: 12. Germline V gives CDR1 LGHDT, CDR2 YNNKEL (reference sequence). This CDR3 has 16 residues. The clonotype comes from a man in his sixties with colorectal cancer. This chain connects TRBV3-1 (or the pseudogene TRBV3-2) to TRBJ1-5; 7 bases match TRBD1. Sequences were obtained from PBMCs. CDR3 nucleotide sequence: TGTGCCAGCAGCCCCTCCACAGGGGCGATCGGTCAGCCCCAGCATTTT. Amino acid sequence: CASSPSTGAIGQPQHF.